This is a list of T cell receptor beta chains from one sample in a study of breast tumors, draining lymph nodes, adjacent tissues. TCRdb re-called the multiplex PCR reads with MiXCR, one entry per CDR3 protein. The profile shows about 22,000 distinct CDR3 sequences, roughly two fifths of them singletons. Sequencing was carried out using breast tumor tissue. The source of these receptors is a female donor with breast cancer. Some clones in this sample may be carry-over from other donors' samples. Each CDR3 is given with its conserved first and last residue.

TRBJ2-1 | TRBV29-1 | CSASGTYNEQFF
TRBJ2-1 | TRBV12-3/TRBV12-4 | CASSSNRVLAGRNEQFF
TRBJ2-5 | TRBV7-9 | CASSPISPKETQYF
TRBJ1-1 | TRBV20-1 | CSDMYGGGRRTEAFF
TRBJ1-5 | TRBV20-1 | CSEGKGNNQPQHF
TRBJ1-5 | TRBV20-1 | CSARDQGSNQPQHF
TRBJ2-7 | TRBV11-3 | CASSLDHLDSSYEQYF
TRBJ1-5 | TRBV4-1 | CASSPNPGEPTLRQPRHF
TRBJ1-6 | TRBV2 | CASRTANSPLHF
TRBJ2-7 | TRBV7-9 | CASSQATEYHEQYF
TRBJ1-5 | TRBV29-1 | CSVEDREGGQPQHF
TRBJ1-2 | TRBV29-1 | CAEGGALNYGYTF
TRBJ1-2 | TRBV7-3 | CASSSTGQTSYGYTF
TRBJ1-5 | TRBV18 | CASSPSRDRAQHF
TRBJ1-4 | TRBV4-1 | CASSQEGLRGTNEKLFF
TRBJ2-3 | TRBV3-1 | CASSQDLNGGAGNTQYF
TRBJ2-2 | TRBV12-3/TRBV12-4 | CATTTSRLTGELFF
TRBJ2-5 | TRBV7-9 | CASSQTGTSQETQYF
TRBJ1-6 | TRBV4-3 | CASSQDPGGAPGSPLHF
TRBJ2-3 | TRBV20-1 | CSARGAGRTKGSTDTQYF
TRBJ2-1 | TRBV29-1 | CSVEGSTVLGEQFF
TRBJ1-6 | TRBV6-5 | CASSAGQLGAYNSPLHF
TRBJ2-7 | TRBV7-8 | CASRTARAGGYEQYF
TRBJ2-7 | TRBV20-1 | CSAGTAYEQYF
TRBJ1-2 | TRBV2 | CAATGARGRGYGYTF
TRBJ2-3 | TRBV7-6 | CASGKGQHTDTQYF
TRBJ1-2 | TRBV2 | CANYGYTF
TRBJ2-7 | TRBV27 | CASSLQGAPPEQYF
TRBJ2-7 | TRBV29-1 | CSTGDRGYEQYF
TRBJ1-2 | TRBV10-3 | CAIRTGGSMSGYTF
TRBJ1-6 | TRBV15 | CATSGGTGDNSPLHF
TRBJ2-1 | TRBV9 | CASSVGDRVINEQFF
TRBJ2-3 | TRBV24-1 | CATSDLPQDRDLLSRDTQYF
TRBJ2-1 | TRBV25-1 | CASSGAGVLSAEQFF
TRBJ1-1 | TRBV7-3 | CASSPTGGKFEAFF
TRBJ2-5 | TRBV4-1 | CASSPTRGKTQYF
TRBJ1-6 | TRBV12-3/TRBV12-4 | CASSRTGGNSPLHF
TRBJ2-2 | TRBV18 | CASGPLDRGLTGELFF
TRBJ2-2 | TRBV7-9 | CASSLVAGGVFF
NA | TRBV7-8 | CSRQFGYYEQFF
TRBJ2-7 | TRBV6-1 | CASLQRSPYEQYF
TRBJ2-7 | TRBV6-6 | CASSHSLLRGLALYEQYF
TRBJ2-3 | TRBV10-1 | CASSSDRAPSTDTQYF
TRBJ2-2 | TRBV6-6 | CASSPRGGGTGELFF
TRBJ2-1 | TRBV10-3 | CAISPRTNFYGTYNEQFF
TRBJ2-1 | TRBV20-1 | CSAPNTGFYTEQFF
TRBJ2-7 | TRBV7-8 | CASIRAGQTYEQYF
TRBJ2-2 | TRBV20-1 | CSAREIVSNTGELFF